The 10 T cell receptor beta chains below all came from one sample that was sequenced in a study of blood T cell repertoires in COVID-19. Only in-frame clones appear in the TCRdb table, and some are missing; sequencing was by immunoSEQ multiplex PCR. The table includes 81,000 or so clones, 89% detected once. What was sequenced was peripheral blood. These TCRs come from a man aged 70 or older with active or convalescent COVID-19.

The chain recombines TRBV24-1 with TRBJ2-3; TRBD2 aligns across 13 bases. CDR1 KGHDR and CDR2 SFDVKD come from the germline V gene. CDR3 length: 18 amino acids. The V and J ends lost 4 bases and 2 bases, in that order; junction bases with no gene match: 8. The CDR3 nucleotides are TGTGCCACCAGTGACCCCGGGACTAGCGGGGATTACACAGATACGCAGTATTTT. Protein product: CATSDPGTSGDYTDTQYF.

The rearrangement links TRBV6-5 to TRBJ1-1; weak D call: TRBD1 (5 bases). V shed 7 bases and J shed 3 bases, with 15 bases lying between them. CDR3 length: 14 residues. Germline V gene lookup returns CDR1 MNHEY and CDR2 SVGAGI. The DNA for the CDR3 is TGTGCCAGCACACTCCGGGGGAGGGACACTGAAGCTTTCTTT. It specifies CASTLRGRDTEAFF.

The gene calls are TRBV2 and TRBJ2-5; D possibly corresponds to TRBD1 (5 bases). The V gene lost 3 bases and the J gene lost 1 base, with 9 bases spanning the gap. The germline V gene encodes CDR1 SNHLY and CDR2 FYNNEI. The CDR3 totals 14 residues. CDR3 bases: TGTGCCAGCAGTGAGATGACAGCCCAAGAGACCCAGTACTTC. This sequence encodes CASSEMTAQETQYF.

V and J are TRBV27 and TRBJ2-2, with a weak D call TRBD2 (6 bases). The CDR3 length is 18 residues. Germline V gene data show CDR1 as MNHEY and CDR2 as SMNVEV (reference sequence). V gave up 1 base and J gave up 3 bases, with 18 bases separating them. The CDR3 here is CASSLFSMGGSDTGELFF. The DNA of the CDR3 is TGTGCCAGCAGTTTATTCTCCATGGGGGGTTCCGACACCGGGGAGCTGTTTTTT.

The CDR3 DNA reads TGTGCCAGCTCACCCCTGGGGCAGGGGACGGATGTGTATGGCTACACCTTC. Translated, it gives CASSPLGQGTDVYGYTF. J is TRBJ1-2 and V is TRBV18; D is perhaps TRBD1 (6 bases). Germline CDR1 KGHSH, CDR2 LQKENI. The CDR3 is made up of 17 amino acids. Trimming shortened V by 3 bases and J by 5 bases, and 22 bases separated the two germline ends.

The chain combines TRBV4-3 with TRBJ2-4; D is ambiguous. Looked up from germline, CDR1 is LGHNA and CDR2 is YSLEER. V lost 0 bases, J lost 5 bases, and 8 bases lay in between. This CDR3 has 14 amino acids. The chain's CDR3 is CASSQDSGQNIQYF. The CDR3 bases are TGCGCCAGCAGCCAAGATTCAGGCCAAAACATTCAGTACTTC.

The V call is TRBV7-6, the J call TRBJ2-3; 10 bases are shared with TRBD2. Germline lookup yields CDR1 SGHVS and CDR2 FNYEAQ. There are 16 residues in the CDR3. V lost 4 bases, J lost 6 bases, and 10 bases stayed unmatched. The CDR3 nucleotides read TGTGCCAGCAGCTCCGGAGGGGGACTAGCGCAGGATACGCAGTATTTT. This gives the protein CASSSGGGLAQDTQYF.

This chain joins TRBV5-6 and TRBJ1-5; TRBD1 matches 10 bases. The CDR3 length is 13 residues. Germline CDR1 SGHDT, CDR2 YYEEEE. Trimming removed 3 bases from V and 15 bases from J; junction bases left unmatched: 9. In DNA form, the CDR3 reads TGTGCCAGCAGCTGGGACAGGGGCCCCGTCCGGCATTTT. Translated, it gives CASSWDRGPVRHF.

V and J are TRBV2 and TRBJ1-6; D is possibly TRBD1 (5 bases). Trimming took 6 bases from V and 3 from J, leaving 21 bases between them. The CDR3 length is 18 residues. Germline values: CDR1 SNHLY, CDR2 FYNNEI. The CDR3 here is CASSTALIWGGYNSPLHF. CDR3 coding DNA: TGTGCCAGCAGCACCGCCCTAATTTGGGGGGGCTATAATTCACCCCTCCACTTT. The full variable domain, its missing parts supplied by reference TRBV2 and TRBJ1-6, is EPEVTQTPSHQVTQMGQEVILRCVPISNHLYFYWYRQILGQKVEFLVSFYNNEISEKSEIFDDQFSVERPDGSNFTLKIRSTKLEDSAMYFCASSTALIWGGYNSPLHFGNGTRLTVT.

This chain uses TRBV4-1 with TRBJ1-1; D not resolved. CDR3 length equals 15 residues. Germline CDR1 and CDR2: MGHRA and YSYEKL. V lost 3 bases, J lost 0 bases, and 11 bases lay in between. The CDR3 reads CASSHPRTMNTEAFF. The CDR3 nucleotides are TGCGCCAGCAGCCATCCCCGGACTATGAACACTGAAGCTTTCTTT.